These 26 T cell receptor beta chains were all obtained from the same sample, sequenced in a study of early T cells in non-severe SARS-CoV-2 infection. TCRdb ran MiXCR on the 5' RACE reads and lists one entry per CDR3 protein. The sample has roughly 26,000 distinct CDR3 sequences; more than 3.5% are singletons. Sequencing was carried out using whole blood. Receptors originate from an adult who was a healthcare worker with PCR-confirmed SARS-CoV-2 infection or an uninfected control (not recorded which).

This clonotype came up a few times. The V and J genes are TRBV15 and TRBJ2-7; TRBD2 matches 12 bases. The germline CDR1 and CDR2 sequences are LNHNV and YYDKDF (reference sequence). The CDR3 has 17 amino acids. The V segment lost 0 bases and the J segment 2 bases; nucleotides outside the gene matches: 5. The CDR3 sequence: CATSRDRTSGVTYEQYF. CDR3 bases: TGTGCCACCAGCAGAGATCGGACTAGCGGGGTTACCTACGAGCAGTACTTC. The variable domain in full, with the rest retrieved from reference TRBV15 and TRBJ2-7, is DAMVIQNPRYQVTQFGKPVTLSCSQTLNHNVMYWYQQKSSQAPKLLFHYYDKDFNNEADTPDNFQSRRPNTSFCFLDIRSPGLGDTAMYLCATSRDRTSGVTYEQYFGPGTRLTVT.

This clonotype has a count of ten or more. This chain links TRBV20-1 with TRBJ1-2; no clear D gene. Germline V CDR1 and CDR2: DFQATT, SNEGSKA (reference sequence). This CDR3 region has 13 residues. V was clipped by 0 bases and J by 4 bases, with 9 bases between them. CDR3 amino acids: CSARELGGYGYTF. The CDR3 region has the DNA TGCAGTGCTAGAGAACTAGGAGGCTATGGCTACACCTTC.

This clonotype has at least ten counts. The rearrangement joins TRBV7-2 to TRBJ2-7; 9 bases line up with TRBD1. Germline trimming cut 6 bases from V and 2 bases from J; bases unmatched to any gene: 8. This CDR3 region has 15 residues. CDR1 and CDR2 from the germline V gene are SGHTA and FQGNSA. CDR3 protein: CASSWGQGPTYEQYF. DNA for the CDR3: TGTGCCAGCAGTTGGGGACAGGGACCCACCTACGAGCAGTACTTC.

This clonotype has at least ten counts. The genes are TRBV12-3 or TRBV12-4 and TRBJ2-3; 13 bases are a match to TRBD2. V lost 3 bases to trimming and J lost 6 bases; unmatched junction nucleotides: 6. CDR3 length: 16 residues. The CDR3 protein is CASSFGLAGALDTQYF. The DNA of the CDR3 is TGTGCCAGCAGTTTTGGACTAGCGGGAGCCCTCGATACGCAGTATTTT.

This clonotype has at least ten counts. The V call is TRBV5-5, the J call TRBJ1-5, with 8 bases aligning to TRBD1. There are 14 residues in the CDR3. V lost 4 bases, J lost 6 bases, and 6 bases stayed unmatched. Germline-derived CDR1 and CDR2 are SGHKS and YYEKEE (reference sequence). In nucleotides, the CDR3 is TGTGCCAGCAGCCCAGGACAGGGTCCTCAGCCCCAGCATTTT. It specifies CASSPGQGPQPQHF.

In its sample, this clonotype was seen many times. The chain is built from TRBV20-1 and TRBJ1-6; a possible D gene is TRBD1 (6 bases). CDR3 size: 16 residues. Looked up from germline, CDR1 is DFQATT and CDR2 is SNEGSKA (reference sequence). The CDR3 region is CRRRNRDFSYNSPLHF. The CDR3 DNA follows: TGCAGACGGCGTAACAGGGACTTCTCCTATAATTCACCCCTCCACTTT.

This clonotype was detected ten times or more. The genes are TRBV19 and TRBJ1-2, with D uncertain. CDR1 and CDR2 from the germline V gene are LNHDA and SQIVND (reference sequence). This CDR3 spans 10 amino acids. The V end lost 7 bases, the J end lost 8 bases, and 8 bases lay between the germline ends. The CDR3 region is CASTSRGYTF. The CDR3, as DNA: TGTGCCAGTACCTCTCGGGGCTACACCTTC.

This clonotype has a count of ten or more. This rearrangement joins TRBV24-1 to TRBJ2-5, with 7 bases matching TRBD1. This CDR3 spans 17 amino acids. Germline CDR1 reads KGHDR; CDR2 reads SFDVKD. The ends lost 0 bases at V and 2 bases at J; junction bases unmatched: 8. This CDR3 is CATSDLGIRDSQETQYF. Written as DNA, the CDR3 is TGTGCCACCAGTGATTTGGGGATTCGGGACAGTCAAGAGACCCAGTACTTC.

This clonotype was counted a few times. V gene TRBV12-3 or TRBV12-4 combines with J gene TRBJ2-5; D is uncertain. V lost 3 bases and J lost 4, with 9 bases in between. There are 13 residues in the CDR3. The CDR3 DNA reads TGTGCCAGCAGTTTTAGGCAGTCAGAGACCCAGTACTTC. Translated, it gives CASSFRQSETQYF.

This clonotype was recorded once. V gene TRBV5-1 combines with J gene TRBJ2-3, with D possibly TRBD2 on 5 matching bases. The CDR3 has 14 amino acids. V was trimmed by 4 bases and J by 2 bases, leaving 11 bases between them. Germline CDR1 reads SGHRS; CDR2 reads YFSETQ. Here the CDR3 reads CASSRSGPTDTQYF. The CDR3, as DNA: TGCGCCAGCAGCAGGAGCGGACCCACAGATACGCAGTATTTT.

At least ten counts were recorded for this clonotype. This chain connects TRBV20-1 to TRBJ2-1, with D perhaps TRBD1 or TRBD2 (5 bases each). V lost 2 bases and J 8 bases, leaving 13 bases between the germline ends. The CDR3 extends over 13 amino acids. The germline V gene encodes CDR1 DFQATT and CDR2 SNEGSKA (reference sequence). As DNA, the CDR3 is TGCAGTGCTAGACCTCCGGGACGTCATGAGCAGTTCTTC. Translating gives CSARPPGRHEQFF.

This clonotype was recorded at least ten times. The rearrangement uses TRBV18 and TRBJ2-1; 7 nucleotides match TRBD2. Germline-derived CDR1 and CDR2 are KGHSH and LQKENI. The CDR3 sequence is 15 residues long. V lost 3 bases and J lost 5; bases outside the gene matches: 7. As DNA, the CDR3 is TGTGCCAGCTCACCCCGTACTAGCGACAACAATGAGCAGTTCTTC. Encoded protein: CASSPRTSDNNEQFF.

This clonotype occurred many times. The V gene is TRBV4-1, the J gene TRBJ2-2; 7 nucleotides line up with TRBD1. Germline values: CDR1 MGHRA, CDR2 YSYEKL. The trim removed 4 bases at V and 5 bases at J, leaving 13 bases unmatched. The CDR3 has 17 amino acids. CDR3 region: CASSPRPGQHITGELFF. CDR3 bases: TGCGCCAGCAGCCCACGGCCGGGACAGCATATAACCGGGGAGCTGTTTTTT.

This clonotype came up many times. This chain joins TRBV6-4 and TRBJ1-3; 9 positions match TRBD1. The V and J ends lost 10 bases and 3 bases, in that order; junction bases with no gene match: 13. Germline lookup yields CDR1 MRHNA and CDR2 SNTAGT. The CDR3 consists of 16 residues. The CDR3 loop reads CATSESTGGCGNTIYF. In nucleotides, the CDR3 is TGTGCCACCAGCGAGAGCACAGGGGGCTGTGGAAACACCATATATTTT.

Ten or more counts support this clonotype. The chain has TRBV6-6 and TRBJ1-5; D is uncertain. The CDR3 runs 16 residues. V lost 5 bases, J lost 1 base, and 15 bases lay in between. The germline gives CDR1 MNHNY, CDR2 SVGAGI (reference sequence). CDR3 residues: CASSLDTLGSNQPQHF. The CDR3 bases are TGTGCCAGCAGTCTCGACACTCTGGGAAGCAATCAGCCCCAGCATTTT.

This clonotype was recorded at least ten times. CDR3 bases: TGTGCCAGCAGTTTATACGGGACAGGGAACGCCACCATATATTTT. Its protein is CASSLYGTGNATIYF. The chain is built from TRBV12-3 or TRBV12-4 and TRBJ1-3, with 9 bases aligning to TRBD1. The CDR3 is 15 residues long. The V gene end was trimmed by 2 bases and the J gene end by 9 bases; junction bases not matched to a gene: 8.

This clonotype was observed a few times. The chain links TRBV4-1 to TRBJ2-7; the D gene is possibly TRBD1 (5 bases). CDR3 length equals 14 residues. Trimming took 3 bases from V and 7 from J, leaving 16 bases between them. CDR1 is MGHRA, CDR2 YSYEKL, per germline. The DNA for the CDR3 is TGCGCCAGCAGCCACCCCGGCAGGGTTGGTGAGCAGTACTTC. Protein: CASSHPGRVGEQYF.

This clonotype was detected a few times. V and J are TRBV7-9 and TRBJ2-1; TRBD2 aligns across 12 bases. J gave up 7 bases and V 10 bases, and 5 bases lay outside the gene matches. Germline-derived CDR1 and CDR2 are SEHNR and FQNEAQ (reference sequence). The CDR3 runs to 13 residues. CDR3 bases: TGTGCCACCTTACTAGCGGGAGGAAATGAGCAGTTCTTC. Protein: CATLLAGGNEQFF.

This clonotype was counted ten times or more. V usage is TRBV11-2 and J usage is TRBJ2-4, with TRBD2 identical over 11 bases. The germline CDR1 and CDR2 sequences are SGHAT and FQNNGV. CDR3 length equals 15 residues. Losses at the gene ends were 4 bases for V and 6 bases for J; bases not matched to a gene: 5. The CDR3 protein is CASSSTGTSGNIQYF. The CDR3 region has the DNA TGTGCCAGCAGCTCAACCGGGACTAGCGGAAACATTCAGTACTTC. Variable domain in full (rest from reference TRBV11-2 and TRBJ2-4): EAGVAQSPRYKIIEKRQSVAFWCNPISGHATLYWYQQILGQGPKLLIQFQNNGVVDDSQLPKDRFSAERLKGVDSTLKIQPAKLEDSAVYLCASSSTGTSGNIQYFGAGTRLSVL.

The table lists this clonotype with many counts. The CDR3 protein is CASSPRGRDSYEQYF. The DNA of the CDR3 is TGTGCCAGCAGTCCAAGGGGGAGGGACTCCTACGAGCAGTACTTC. The rearrangement uses TRBV7-8 and TRBJ2-7; a possible D gene is TRBD2 (7 bases). V was clipped by 6 bases and J by 0 bases, with 15 bases between them. The CDR3 has 15 residues. Germline loops: CDR1 SGHVS, CDR2 FQNEAQ.

Sample share makes this clonotype medium-sized. This sequence joins TRBV7-9 and TRBJ2-7, with D hard to call. The CDR3 runs 14 residues. Trimming removed 1 base at V and 6 bases at J, with 13 bases between. Germline V CDR1 and CDR2: SEHNR, FQNEAQ (reference sequence). CDR3 region: CASSLDVVKGEQYF. For the CDR3, the DNA is TGTGCCAGCAGCTTAGATGTGGTCAAGGGCGAGCAGTACTTC. Variable domain in full (rest from reference TRBV7-9 and TRBJ2-7): DTGVSQNPRHKITKRGQNVTFRCDPISEHNRLYWYRQTLGQGPEFLTYFQNEAQLEKSRLLSDRFSAERPKGSFSTLEIQRTEQGDSAMYLCASSLDVVKGEQYFGPGTRLTVT.

This clonotype showed up just a few times. The chain employs TRBV20-1 and TRBJ2-5; 9 bases align to TRBD2. From germline, CDR1 is DFQATT and CDR2 SNEGSKA (reference sequence). The CDR3 covers 12 residues. V shed 3 bases, J shed 7 bases, and the junction held 3 bases outside the gene matches. Here the CDR3 reads CSASVRGGTQYF. The CDR3 DNA is TGCAGTGCTAGCGTGCGGGGGGGGACCCAGTACTTC.

The chain combines TRBV20-1 with TRBJ1-1; no firm D call. V was trimmed by 3 bases and J by 3 bases, leaving 5 bases between them. There are 11 residues in the CDR3. Germline CDR1 reads DFQATT; CDR2 reads SNEGSKA (reference sequence). The CDR3 spells CSARQDTEAFF. In DNA form, the CDR3 reads TGCAGTGCTAGGCAAGACACTGAAGCTTTCTTT.

This clonotype has a handful of counts. This chain joins TRBV10-3 and TRBJ2-7; 10 positions match TRBD1. The ends lost 4 bases at V and 0 bases at J; junction bases unmatched: 6. The CDR3 contains 16 residues. Germline CDR1 and CDR2: ENHRY and SYGVKD. The DNA for the CDR3 is TGTGCCATCAGTGGGGGACAGGGGTCTTCCTCCTACGAGCAGTACTTC. Amino acid sequence: CAISGGQGSSSYEQYF.

At least ten counts were recorded for this clonotype. The chain combines TRBV27 with TRBJ2-6, with 9 bases identical to TRBD1. Germline V gene lookup returns CDR1 MNHEY and CDR2 SMNVEV (reference sequence). J was trimmed by 4 bases and V by 5 bases; bases with no gene match: 6. The CDR3 runs to 16 residues. This CDR3 is CASSGGQGGGANVLTF. Written as DNA, the CDR3 is TGTGCCAGCAGTGGGGGACAGGGTGGCGGGGCCAACGTCCTGACTTTC.

The CDR3 protein is CASSLGLGADTQYF. The CDR3 region has the DNA TGCGCCAGCAGCCTAGGACTGGGAGCAGATACGCAGTATTTT. This chain uses TRBV4-3 with TRBJ2-3, with D perhaps matching TRBD2 (5 bases). The CDR3 totals 14 residues. Trimming took 4 bases from V and 4 from J, leaving 12 bases between them. Germline lookup yields CDR1 LGHNA and CDR2 YSLEER.